The clone carrying this T cell receptor beta chain was picked up many times. As yet, its antigen is unknown. The data derive from a study of read filtering for tumor transcriptome and immune sequencing. Study results and caveats: This fraction held mixed bone marrow immune cells after CD138-negative sorting. In IR-seq, single-read clonotypes were about 81.9% of clonotypes but around 4% of reads.

Per the germline V gene, CDR1 is SGHDT and CDR2 is YYEEEE. The V end lost 0 bases, the J end lost 1 base, and 2 bases lay between the germline ends. The CDR3 covers 14 residues. Molecular barcoded adaptors covering alpha/delta and beta/gamma chains were used on roughly 400 ng RNA. TCRdb passed the reads through MiXCR, listing each CDR3 protein once. The sample carries tens of thousands of distinct CDR3 sequences, around 20% recorded once. The TCR was taken from a donor at least 40 years old with multiple myeloma. Source material: a population of CD138-negative cells sorted from bone marrow. The chain couples TRBV5-6 to TRBJ2-6; the D is unclear. The CDR3 DNA follows: TGTGCCAGCAGCTTGGGATCTGGGGCCAACGTCCTGACTTTC. Translation gives CASSLGSGANVLTF.